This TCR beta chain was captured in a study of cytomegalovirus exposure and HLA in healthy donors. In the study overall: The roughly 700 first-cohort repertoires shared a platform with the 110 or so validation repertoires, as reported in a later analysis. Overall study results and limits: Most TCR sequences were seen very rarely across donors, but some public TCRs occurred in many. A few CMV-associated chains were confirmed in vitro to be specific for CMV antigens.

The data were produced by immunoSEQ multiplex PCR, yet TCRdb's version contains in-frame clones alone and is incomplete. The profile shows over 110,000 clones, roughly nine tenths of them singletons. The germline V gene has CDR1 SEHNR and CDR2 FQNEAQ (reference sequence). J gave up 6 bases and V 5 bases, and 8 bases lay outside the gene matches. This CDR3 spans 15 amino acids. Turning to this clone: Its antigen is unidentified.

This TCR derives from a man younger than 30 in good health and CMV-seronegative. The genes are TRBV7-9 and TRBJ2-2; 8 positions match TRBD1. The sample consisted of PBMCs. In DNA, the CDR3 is TGTGCCAGCAGCAGACAGGGGAACCCCCCCGGGGAGCTGTTTTTT. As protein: CASSRQGNPPGELFF.